This T cell receptor (beta chain) was documented in a study of CD8 T cells in Susac syndrome. General study points: Clonal expansion was absent from the CD4+ T cell repertoires in Susac syndrome.

Reverse transcription of about 0.45 to 1 ug RNA was carried out with random hexamers. The method of amplification for TCR beta CDR3 was immunoSEQ multiplex PCR, covering 54 Vbeta and 13 Jbeta. From the immunoSEQ multiplex PCR reads, TCRdb called clonotypes with MiXCR, one entry per CDR3 protein. This sample has roughly 200,000 distinct CDR3 sequences, with roughly 94% found just once. For this clonotype: What it recognizes is unknown.

Germline CDR1 is SQVTM and CDR2 is ANQGSEA. The CDR3 loop spans 14 amino acids. Trimming took 6 bases from V and 1 from J, leaving 15 bases between them. Through negative isolation, CD4+ and CD8+ T cells were obtained, while TEMRA cells were enriched using FACS. The material sequenced was CD4+ T cells from PBMCs. J is TRBJ2-5 and V is TRBV29-1; maybe TRBD2 (5 bases). This clonotype was sampled from a human donor with Susac syndrome. The CDR3 spells CSVPPWESQETQYF. Written as DNA, the CDR3 is TGCAGCGTCCCGCCCTGGGAGAGCCAAGAGACCCAGTACTTC. The full variable domain, in which reference TRBV29-1 and TRBJ2-5 provide the parts outside the CDR3, is SAVISQKPSRDICQRGTSLTIQCQVDSQVTMMFWYRQQPGQSLTLIATANQGSEATYESGFVIDKFPISRPNLTFSTLTVSNMSPEDSSIYLCSVPPWESQETQYFGPGTRLLVL.